This paragraph reports one T cell receptor (beta chain). This entry is derived from a study of blood T cell repertoires in COVID-19. This CDR3 comprises 11 residues. CDR1 SGHAT and CDR2 FQNNGV come from the germline V gene. Trimming left V 4 bases short and J 12 bases short, with 10 bases between. The assay was immunoSEQ multiplex PCR, and TCRdb's table has in-frame clones only and misses some. This table has 100,000 to 150,000 clones, around 87% appearing once. Sequenced input: peripheral blood. This sequence was found in a woman aged 60-70 years with acute or convalescent COVID-19. The chain recombines TRBV11-2 with TRBJ2-1, with unresolved D. This CDR3 is CASSSTVAQFF. The CDR3 region has the DNA TGTGCCAGCAGCTCCACGGTAGCGCAGTTCTTC.